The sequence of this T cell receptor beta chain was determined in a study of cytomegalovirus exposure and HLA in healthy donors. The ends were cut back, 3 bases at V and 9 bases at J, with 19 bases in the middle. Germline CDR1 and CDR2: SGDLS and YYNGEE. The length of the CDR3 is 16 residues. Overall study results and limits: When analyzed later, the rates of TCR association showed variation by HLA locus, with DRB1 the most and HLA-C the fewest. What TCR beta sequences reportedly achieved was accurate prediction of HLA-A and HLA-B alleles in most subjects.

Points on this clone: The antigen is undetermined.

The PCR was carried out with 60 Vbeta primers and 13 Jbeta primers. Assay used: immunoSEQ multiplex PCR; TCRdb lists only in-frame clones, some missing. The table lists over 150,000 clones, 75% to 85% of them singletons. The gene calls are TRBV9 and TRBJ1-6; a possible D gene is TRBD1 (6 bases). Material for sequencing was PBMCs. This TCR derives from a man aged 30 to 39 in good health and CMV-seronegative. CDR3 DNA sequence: TGTGCCAGCAGCGCCCCAGGGGCCCCTGCGGGTTCACCCCTCCACTTT. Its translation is CASSAPGAPAGSPLHF.